The 28 T cell receptor beta chains reported below all come from one sample, sequenced in a study of T cells in Graves' hyperthyroidism and ophthalmopathy (dated by TCRdb to between 2017 and 2020). Library preparation employed multiplex PCR. TCRdb records Illumina HiSeq 2000 as the sequencer. TCR beta CDR3 regions were amplified from RNA transcripts. The TCR CDR3 was subjected to a first round of RT-PCR using the HTBI primer set and the Qiagen OneStep RT-PCR kit. TCRdb passed the public sequencing reads through fastp at Q25 and MiXCR, retaining productive beta sequences. For every CDR3 protein sequence, its rows merge into one entry that carries the most common genes and DNA. This sample has under 200,000 distinct CDR3 sequences in its table, and less than 10% of those were observed once. The top ten constitute around 20% of the sample. Sequenced material: blood. These receptors were obtained from a woman aged 18-29 years with Graves' hyperthyroidism that later progressed to Graves' ophthalmopathy.

Many counts were recorded for this clonotype. The rearrangement uses TRBV15 and TRBJ1-1; D not certain. V was shortened by 4 bases and J by 5 bases, with 8 bases between the two germline ends. Germline assignment: CDR1 LNHNV and CDR2 YYDKDF (reference sequence). This CDR3 region has 12 residues. CDR3 nucleotides: TGTGCCACCAGCACAGGAGGTACTGAAGCTTTCTTT. This encodes CATSTGGTEAFF.

V usage is TRBV10-3 and J usage is TRBJ2-1; D may be TRBD2 (6 bases). This CDR3 comprises 15 residues. Germline CDR1 ENHRY, CDR2 SYGVKD. The germline V and J ends were trimmed by 4 bases and 6 bases, with 16 bases remaining between them. The CDR3 nucleotides are TGTGCCATCAGTGGGACTCGACTAGGGCGCAATGAGCAGTTCTTC. Amino acids: CAISGTRLGRNEQFF.

This chain uses TRBV9 with TRBJ2-7, with D hard to call. V lost 0 bases to trimming and J lost 2 bases, with 15 bases between them. Germline V gene sequence: CDR1 SGDLS, CDR2 YYNGEE. The CDR3 covers 16 residues. In nucleotides, the CDR3 is TGTGCCAGCAGCGTAGAAGCCCTGGTTCCCCCCTACGAGCAGTACTTC. This translates into CASSVEALVPPYEQYF.

This clonotype has more than one count but fewer than ten. J is TRBJ1-6 and V is TRBV20-1; 7 bases are shared with TRBD1. Germline values: CDR1 DFQATT, CDR2 SNEGSKA (reference sequence). The CDR3 has 16 amino acids. V lost 2 bases and J lost 8; bases outside the gene matches: 12. The CDR3 sequence is CSARSGTVSSYSPLHF. The DNA for the CDR3 is TGCAGTGCTAGATCGGGGACAGTATCTTCTTATTCACCCCTCCACTTT.

Ten or more counts support this clonotype. The rearrangement links TRBV7-3 to TRBJ2-2; D may be TRBD2 (6 bases). This CDR3 region has 17 residues. CDR1 is SGHTA, CDR2 FQGTGA, per germline. V was cut by 6 bases and J by 6 bases, with 23 bases left in between. The CDR3 protein is CASSSSGGKYYPGELFF. CDR3 coding DNA: TGTGCCAGCAGTTCCAGCGGCGGGAAGTACTATCCCGGGGAGCTGTTTTTT.

This clonotype was counted ten times or more. The chain's CDR3 is CATSDTTGYQETQYF. CDR3 coding DNA: TGTGCCACCAGTGATACGACAGGGTACCAAGAGACCCAGTACTTC. The rearrangement links TRBV24-1 to TRBJ2-5, with TRBD1 matching over 7 bases. Trimming removed 3 bases from V and 0 bases from J; junction bases left unmatched: 3. The CDR3 is 15 amino acids. CDR1 and CDR2 from the germline V gene are KGHDR and SFDVKD.

The rearrangement links TRBV4-1 to TRBJ2-3; possibly TRBD1 or TRBD2 for D (7 bases each). The CDR3 consists of 18 residues. CDR1 is MGHRA and CDR2 is YSYEKL in the germline V gene. The V end was cut by 4 bases, the J end by 4 bases, with 24 bases between. The CDR3 reads CASSRRGAGGGLSDTQYF. The CDR3 region has the DNA TGCGCCAGCAGCCGAAGAGGCGCAGGGGGAGGGCTCTCAGATACGCAGTATTTT.

The rearrangement joins TRBV6-1 to TRBJ2-2; 10 bases fit TRBD2. The CDR3 extends over 14 amino acids. Germline assignment: CDR1 MNHNS and CDR2 SASEGT. Trimming cost V 8 bases and J 3 bases; bases outside gene matches: 3. In DNA form, the CDR3 reads TGTGCCAGCGGCACTAGCGGGGACACCGGGGAGCTGTTTTTT. As protein: CASGTSGDTGELFF.

The sample holds many counts of this clonotype. This chain connects TRBV29-1 to TRBJ1-1, with D maybe TRBD1 (6 bases). V was trimmed by 4 bases and J by 1 base, leaving 16 bases between them. This CDR3 region has 15 residues. The V gene's germline CDR1 is SQVTM and CDR2 ANQGSEA. The CDR3 DNA reads as TGCAGCGTTGGGGGGGGCAGGGGAAGGAACACTGAAGCTTTCTTT. Translation: CSVGGGRGRNTEAFF. Using reference TRBV29-1 and TRBJ1-1 for the parts outside the CDR3, the full variable domain is SAVISQKPSRDICQRGTSLTIQCQVDSQVTMMFWYRQQPGQSLTLIATANQGSEATYESGFVIDKFPISRPNLTFSTLTVSNMSPEDSSIYLCSVGGGRGRNTEAFFGQGTRLTVV.

The chain's CDR3 is CASSVRPTDTQYF. The CDR3, as DNA: TGTGCCAGCAGCGTACGTCCCACAGATACGCAGTATTTT. V gene TRBV9 combines with J gene TRBJ2-3; D not certain. The V end lost 1 base, the J end lost 2 bases, and 5 bases lay between the germline ends. The CDR3 is 13 amino acids. Germline CDR1 SGDLS, CDR2 YYNGEE.

This clonotype was counted many times. The chain recombines TRBV27 with TRBJ2-1, with D unresolved. Trimming took 1 base from V and 5 from J, leaving 15 bases between them. CDR1 MNHEY and CDR2 SMNVEV come from the germline V gene (reference sequence). The CDR3 is 16 residues long. The DNA of the CDR3 is TGTGCCAGCAGTTTATATCTCCTCGGTGGGGACAATGAGCAGTTCTTC. Encoded protein: CASSLYLLGGDNEQFF.

The CDR3 sequence is CASSQRDRGDSPLHF. CDR3 in DNA: TGTGCCAGCAGCCAGAGGGACAGGGGGGATTCACCCCTCCACTTT. The chain couples TRBV4-2 to TRBJ1-6, with TRBD1 matching over 11 bases. V trimming: 3 bases; J trimming: 8 bases; junction bases outside the gene matches: 3. The CDR3 loop spans 15 amino acids. The germline gives CDR1 LGHNA, CDR2 YNFKEQ.

This clonotype was seen repeatedly, ten times or more. The CDR3 nucleotides read TGTGCCAGCAGCGTTAGCGGGGACAACTTCTACGAGCAGTACTTC. Its protein is CASSVSGDNFYEQYF. V gene TRBV11-2 combines with J gene TRBJ2-7, with 8 bases that match TRBD2. V trimming: 5 bases; J trimming: 3 bases; junction bases outside the gene matches: 9. Germline CDR1 and CDR2: SGHAT and FQNNGV. The CDR3 extends over 15 amino acids. The whole variable domain, filled in from reference TRBV11-2 and TRBJ2-7, reads EAGVAQSPRYKIIEKRQSVAFWCNPISGHATLYWYQQILGQGPKLLIQFQNNGVVDDSQLPKDRFSAERLKGVDSTLKIQPAKLEDSAVYLCASSVSGDNFYEQYFGPGTRLTVT.

This clonotype showed up many times. The genes are TRBV2 and TRBJ2-7, with D uncertain. V was pared by 1 base and J by 3 bases, with 7 bases between. Germline loops: CDR1 SNHLY, CDR2 FYNNEI. This CDR3 comprises 13 residues. CDR3 DNA: TGTGCCAGCAGTGAAGGACGGTACTACGAGCAGTACTTC. This translates into CASSEGRYYEQYF. The complete variable domain, with remaining parts taken from reference TRBV2 and TRBJ2-7, reads EPEVTQTPSHQVTQMGQEVILRCVPISNHLYFYWYRQILGQKVEFLVSFYNNEISEKSEIFDDQFSVERPDGSNFTLKIRSTKLEDSAMYFCASSEGRYYEQYFGPGTRLTVT.

This clonotype was detected many times. The chain combines TRBV18 with TRBJ1-1; D unresolved. This CDR3 spans 15 amino acids. CDR1 KGHSH and CDR2 LQKENI come from the germline V gene. Between the trimmed V and J ends, which lost 3 bases and 1 base, there was a span of 12 bases. CDR3 protein: CASSPAVRQNTEAFF. Written as DNA, the CDR3 is TGTGCCAGCTCACCTGCTGTGAGGCAGAACACTGAAGCTTTCTTT.

This clonotype was counted between two and nine times. This chain links TRBV6-1 with TRBJ1-4; 9 bases are shared with TRBD1. This CDR3 comprises 16 residues. The junction had 14 bases not matched to a gene; V was cut back by 5 bases and J by 10 bases. Germline CDR1 is MNHNS and CDR2 is SASEGT. Here the CDR3 reads CASSFDPGQGSGKLFF. The DNA of the CDR3 is TGTGCCAGCAGTTTCGACCCGGGACAGGGCTCCGGAAAACTGTTTTTT.

This clonotype was seen ten or more times. The chain has TRBV6-1 and TRBJ2-7; no clear D. Germline V lookup: CDR1 MNHNS, CDR2 SASEGT. V lost 9 bases and J 2 bases, leaving 8 bases between the germline ends. The CDR3 totals 11 residues. CDR3 DNA sequence: TGTGCCAGTGAGGATCCCTACGAGCAGTACTTC. The encoded protein is CASEDPYEQYF.

This clonotype came up many times. The rearrangement uses TRBV5-6 and TRBJ2-3; the D gene is possibly TRBD1 (6 bases). Germline CDR1 SGHDT, CDR2 YYEEEE. V lost 3 bases to trimming and J lost 4 bases, with 12 bases between them. This CDR3 contains 14 residues. The CDR3 bases are TGTGCCAGCAGCTGGGGGCCCCTAGCAGATACGCAGTATTTT. It encodes CASSWGPLADTQYF.

In its sample, this clonotype was seen many times. V usage is TRBV4-2 and J usage is TRBJ2-1; D is perhaps TRBD2 (7 bases). The CDR3 spans 15 residues. Trimming cost V 0 bases and J 4 bases, with 10 bases left between them. Germline V gene data show CDR1 as LGHNA and CDR2 as YNFKEQ. The CDR3 is CASSQERGGYNEQFF. The CDR3 nucleotides are TGTGCCAGCAGCCAAGAAAGGGGGGGTTACAATGAGCAGTTCTTC.

The table lists this clonotype with a few counts. The chain combines TRBV6-2 or TRBV6-3 with TRBJ2-7; TRBD2 aligns across 7 bases. This CDR3 has 12 residues. CDR1 is MNHEY, CDR2 SVGEGT, per germline. V was clipped by 8 bases and J by 4 bases; unmatched bases: 5. The CDR3 DNA follows: TGTGCCAGCCGGGACTACCTGTACGAGCAGTACTTC. Its translation is CASRDYLYEQYF.

This clonotype has a handful of counts. This chain links TRBV9 with TRBJ2-1; the match to TRBD2 covers 8 bases. Germline loops: CDR1 SGDLS, CDR2 YYNGEE. J was trimmed by 2 bases and V by 3 bases; bases with no gene match: 7. The CDR3 is made up of 16 amino acids. The CDR3 bases are TGTGCCAGCAGCGGGCTCTCCGGGAGGGCCTACAATGAGCAGTTCTTC. It is translated as CASSGLSGRAYNEQFF.

Many counts were recorded for this clonotype. The chain recombines TRBV30 with TRBJ2-7; tentative D call: TRBD2 (5 bases). The CDR3 loop spans 13 amino acids. V was clipped by 2 bases and J by 5 bases, with 13 bases between them. Germline V gene lookup returns CDR1 GTSNPN and CDR2 SVGIG (reference sequence). CDR3 residues: CAWSLGADDEQYF. CDR3 nucleotide sequence: TGTGCCTGGAGTTTGGGAGCGGACGACGAGCAGTACTTC.

This clonotype was observed a handful of times. The chain carries TRBV20-1 and TRBJ2-1; 9 bases are shared with TRBD2. Germline CDR1 reads DFQATT; CDR2 reads SNEGSKA (reference sequence). This CDR3 comprises 15 residues. CDR3 residues: CSAPSAGGTYNEQFF. The CDR3 coding sequence is TGCAGCGCACCCTCAGCGGGGGGAACCTACAATGAGCAGTTCTTC.

The sample holds many counts of this clonotype. The V and J genes are TRBV11-2 and TRBJ1-6; tentative D call: TRBD1 (6 bases). The CDR3 extends over 14 amino acids. Trimming removed 8 bases at V and 6 bases at J, with 14 bases between. Germline loops: CDR1 SGHAT, CDR2 FQNNGV. This chain's CDR3 is CASRAQGGNSPLHF. CDR3 DNA: TGTGCCAGCCGAGCACAGGGTGGTAATTCACCCCTCCACTTT.

V is TRBV18 and J is TRBJ2-1, with 13 bases matching TRBD2. The CDR3 loop spans 17 amino acids. Germline trimming cut 3 bases from V and 3 bases from J; bases unmatched to any gene: 5. Germline CDR1 reads KGHSH; CDR2 reads LQKENI. This CDR3 is CASSPGTSGVYYNEQFF. CDR3 coding DNA: TGTGCCAGCTCACCCGGGACTAGCGGGGTGTACTACAATGAGCAGTTCTTC.

This clonotype was recorded at least ten times. The chain carries TRBV16 and TRBJ1-2; no firm D call. The length of the CDR3 is 12 residues. Germline V gene lookup returns CDR1 KGHSY and CDR2 FQNENV. The V end lost 2 bases, the J end lost 3 bases, and 4 bases lay between the germline ends. The CDR3 here is CASSQTDYGYTF. DNA of the CDR3: TGTGCCAGCAGCCAAACGGACTATGGCTACACCTTC.

This clonotype has at least ten counts. The V gene is TRBV12-3 or TRBV12-4, the J gene TRBJ2-3, with a tentative D call TRBD2 (5 bases). The CDR3 is 15 residues long. V lost 5 bases and J 0 bases, leaving 12 bases between the germline ends. CDR3 nucleotides: TGTGCCAGCAGTCCCAGCCGGACTAGCACAGATACGCAGTATTTT. This gives the protein CASSPSRTSTDTQYF.

This clonotype was counted ten times or more. This chain uses TRBV28 with TRBJ1-1; 11 bases are a match to TRBD1. With V trimmed by 3 bases and J by 9 bases, 6 bases remained unmatched. The CDR3 sequence is 14 residues long. CDR1 and CDR2 from the germline V gene are MDHEN and SYDVKM. The DNA for the CDR3 is TGTGCCAGCAGTTTTGGACAGGGGGCTTTTAAAGCTTTCTTT. Residues: CASSFGQGAFKAFF.